What follows are 25 T cell receptor beta chains derived from one specimen sequenced in a study of patients and donors after allogeneic stem cell transplantation. TCRdb fed the RT-PCR reads into MiXCR, producing one record per CDR3 protein. This table has a few hundred thousand distinct CDR3 sequences, approximately 14% appearing once. Specimen: blood, either unsorted or a sorted T cell fraction (not recorded which). These receptors were taken from a human donor who was either an allogeneic HSCT recipient or a stem cell or donor lymphocyte infusion donor (not recorded which). It is not recorded whose cells these are; they may come from a transplant donor.

This clonotype appeared a few times. This sequence joins TRBV11-3 and TRBJ1-3, with a tentative D call TRBD1 (6 bases). V was pared by 4 bases and J by 4 bases, with 17 bases between. Germline V gene sequence: CDR1 SGHNT, CDR2 YENEEA. CDR3 length: 16 residues. The DNA for the CDR3 is TGTGCCAGCAGCTATGGGATCGGACAGAGCGGAAACACCATATATTTT. As protein: CASSYGIGQSGNTIYF. Together with reference TRBV11-3 and TRBJ1-3, the CDR3 gives the full variable domain: EAGVVQSPRYKIIEKKQPVAFWCNPISGHNTLYWYLQNLGQGPELLIRYENEEAVDDSQLPKDRFSAERLKGVDSTLKIQPAELGDSAVYLCASSYGIGQSGNTIYFGEGSWLTVV.

This clonotype was observed a handful of times. The chain recombines TRBV21-1 with TRBJ2-3; TRBD2, the table's D call, was not compared with the DNA. TRBV21-1 is designated a pseudogene. The CDR3 covers 16 residues. The CDR3 DNA sequence: TGTGCCAGCACCCCGGGACTAGCGGGGGGATCAGATACGCAGTATTTT. Translated, it gives CASTPGLAGGSDTQYF.

V usage is TRBV4-1 and J usage is TRBJ2-6, with D perhaps being TRBD1 or TRBD2 (5 bases each). Trimming removed 0 bases from V and 0 bases from J, with 9 bases in between. Germline V gene sequence: CDR1 MGHRA, CDR2 YSYEKL. This CDR3 is built from 17 residues. The CDR3 DNA sequence: TGCGCCAGCAGCCAAGATTTGAGGGGCTCTGGGGCCAACGTCCTGACTTTC. Translating gives CASSQDLRGSGANVLTF.

This clonotype was detected a few times. The chain carries TRBV11-2 and TRBJ2-1, with D tentatively TRBD1 (5 bases). V shed 0 bases and J shed 5 bases, with 11 bases lying between them. The CDR3 consists of 15 residues. Per germline, CDR1 SGHAT and CDR2 FQNNGV. CDR3 coding DNA: TGTGCCAGCAGCTTAGATGGGGCCAGCAACAATGAGCAGTTCTTC. It codes for CASSLDGASNNEQFF.

The rearrangement links TRBV6-1 to TRBJ1-1; possibly TRBD1 for D (5 bases). V lost 9 bases and J 5 bases, leaving 19 bases between the germline ends. The CDR3 length is 14 residues. In germline, CDR1 is MNHNS, CDR2 SASEGT. The CDR3 loop is CASRLQGRETEAFF. The CDR3 DNA reads TGTGCCAGTCGTCTCCAGGGTAGGGAGACTGAAGCTTTCTTT.

This clonotype has just a few counts. The chain couples TRBV3-1 to TRBJ2-7; the match to TRBD2 covers 8 bases. V was pared by 0 bases and J by 7 bases, with 8 bases of the junction left unmatched. Germline V gene sequence: CDR1 LGHDT, CDR2 YNNKEL (reference sequence). The CDR3 consists of 15 residues. CDR3: CASSQDPGGKEEQYF. The CDR3 DNA reads as TGTGCCAGCAGCCAAGATCCGGGGGGGAAGGAAGAGCAGTACTTC.

This clonotype was detected a few times. The chain uses TRBV3-1 and TRBJ1-5, with a possible D match to TRBD1 (6 bases). Trimming shortened V by 6 bases and J by 3 bases, and 15 bases separated the two germline ends. The CDR3 extends over 15 amino acids. From germline, CDR1 is LGHDT and CDR2 YNNKEL (reference sequence). CDR3 amino acids: CASSPRGIDNQPQHF. In nucleotides, the CDR3 is TGTGCCAGCAGTCCAAGGGGGATTGACAATCAGCCCCAGCATTTT.

This clonotype came up many times. The chain has TRBV5-1 and TRBJ2-7; D is perhaps TRBD1 (5 bases). V lost 5 bases, J lost 2 bases, and 14 bases lay in between. The CDR3 covers 14 residues. CDR1 is SGHRS and CDR2 is YFSETQ in the germline V gene. The DNA for the CDR3 is TGCGCCAGCAGTTACTCAGGGTCAACCTACGAGCAGTACTTC. Protein sequence: CASSYSGSTYEQYF.

By its share, this clonotype is medium-sized. V is TRBV20-1 and J is TRBJ2-1; 7 bases are shared with TRBD2. The CDR3 covers 14 residues. CDR1 is DFQATT, CDR2 SNEGSKA, per germline (reference sequence). V was pared by 2 bases and J by 9 bases, with 10 bases of the junction left unmatched. CDR3 sequence: CSARSQGGRSEQFF. Written as DNA, the CDR3 is TGCAGTGCTAGAAGTCAGGGCGGGAGAAGTGAGCAGTTCTTC.

This clonotype was seen once. The chain carries TRBV19 and TRBJ2-3; 12 nucleotides align to TRBD2. CDR3 length equals 13 residues. Germline trimming cut 11 bases from V and 4 bases from J; bases unmatched to any gene: 4. Per the germline V gene, CDR1 is LNHDA and CDR2 is SQIVND (reference sequence). The CDR3 DNA is TGTGCCTCCGGACTAGCGGGGTCAGATACGCAGTATTTT. Its protein is CASGLAGSDTQYF.

Many counts were recorded for this clonotype. The rearrangement links TRBV6-1 to TRBJ2-3, with a tentative D call TRBD2 (5 bases). In germline, CDR1 is MNHNS, CDR2 SASEGT. V was cut by 6 bases and J by 1 base, with 11 bases left in between. This CDR3 region has 14 residues. CDR3 amino acids: CASRSMRGTDTQYF. The CDR3 DNA reads TGTGCCAGCAGGTCGATGCGGGGCACAGATACGCAGTATTTT.

This clonotype came up many times. The rearrangement joins TRBV5-1 to TRBJ1-6; TRBD1 matches 7 bases. Germline loops: CDR1 SGHRS, CDR2 YFSETQ. CDR3 length: 14 amino acids. V gave up 2 bases and J gave up 9 bases; unmatched junction bases: 5. Written as DNA, the CDR3 is TGCGCCAGCAGCTTAGACAGGGAAGGTTCACCCCTCCACTTT. Protein product: CASSLDREGSPLHF. The variable domain in full, with the rest retrieved from reference TRBV5-1 and TRBJ1-6, is KAGVTQTPRYLIKTRGQQVTLSCSPISGHRSVSWYQQTPGQGLQFLFEYFSETQRNKGNFPGRFSGRQFSNSRSEMNVSTLELGDSALYLCASSLDREGSPLHFGNGTRLTVT.

This clonotype was found many times. The V and J genes are TRBV12-3 or TRBV12-4 and TRBJ2-7, with D possibly TRBD2 on 6 matching bases. The ends were cut back, 3 bases at V and 2 bases at J, with 8 bases in the middle. There are 13 residues in the CDR3. CDR3 region: CASSFSGPYEQYF. CDR3 in DNA: TGTGCCAGCAGTTTTAGCGGTCCCTACGAGCAGTACTTC.

The sample holds a few counts of this clonotype. This chain joins TRBV28 and TRBJ2-1, with TRBD2 as a possible D gene (5 bases). Trimming stripped 1 base from V and 3 bases from J, with 13 bases between. The CDR3 consists of 16 residues. Germline V gives CDR1 MDHEN, CDR2 SYDVKM. The CDR3 protein is CASSLFSGNGYNEQFF. The CDR3 coding sequence is TGTGCCAGCAGTTTATTTTCGGGGAACGGCTACAATGAGCAGTTCTTC.

The CDR3 sequence: CASSNLRTSVSNEQFF. CDR3 in DNA: TGTGCCAGCAGCAATCTGCGGACTAGCGTGAGCAATGAGCAGTTCTTC. V gene TRBV21-1 combines with J gene TRBJ2-1; the table calls TRBD2, which could not be checked here. TRBV21-1 is deemed a pseudogene. This CDR3 comprises 16 residues.

The chain is built from TRBV9 and TRBJ2-1; no reliable D call. The V gene's germline CDR1 is SGDLS and CDR2 YYNGEE. The CDR3 loop spans 13 amino acids. V lost 3 bases, J lost 3 bases, and 7 bases lay in between. The CDR3, as DNA: TGTGCCAGCAGCGAAGGGATCTACAATGAGCAGTTCTTC. This sequence encodes CASSEGIYNEQFF.

The genes are TRBV12-3 or TRBV12-4 and TRBJ2-7; either TRBD1 or TRBD2 may fit D (6 bases each). V was clipped by 8 bases and J by 9 bases, with 20 bases between them. This CDR3 is built from 13 residues. CDR3 nucleotide sequence: TGTGCCAGCGGCCGGGGGCAGCGTCTTGGGCAGTACTTC. This translates into CASGRGQRLGQYF.

There are a few counts of this clonotype. The rearrangement uses TRBV5-1 and TRBJ1-2; D may be TRBD1 (6 bases). The CDR3 extends over 15 amino acids. In germline, CDR1 is SGHRS, CDR2 YFSETQ. V was shortened by 2 bases and J by 7 bases, with 18 bases between the two germline ends. The CDR3, as DNA: TGCGCCAGCAGCTTACAAGAGACAGGACGGGGTGGCTACACCTTC. Translating it yields CASSLQETGRGGYTF. Drawing the rest from reference TRBV5-1 and TRBJ1-2, the complete variable domain is KAGVTQTPRYLIKTRGQQVTLSCSPISGHRSVSWYQQTPGQGLQFLFEYFSETQRNKGNFPGRFSGRQFSNSRSEMNVSTLELGDSALYLCASSLQETGRGGYTFGSGTRLTVV.

V usage is TRBV10-3 and J usage is TRBJ2-2; TRBD2 matches 14 bases. The CDR3 spans 18 residues. V gave up 3 bases and J gave up 4 bases; unmatched junction bases: 7. Germline V gene data show CDR1 as ENHRY and CDR2 as SYGVKD. The DNA of the CDR3 is TGTGCCATCAGTGATGGGACTAGCGGGAGCTGGGCCACCGGGGAGCTGTTTTTT. This translates into CAISDGTSGSWATGELFF.

This clonotype has a count of ten or more. The chain carries TRBV4-3 and TRBJ1-1; no definite D call. Germline CDR1 is LGHNA and CDR2 is YSLEER. V lost 4 bases, J lost 11 bases, and 17 bases lay in between. CDR3 length equals 13 residues. CDR3 nucleotides: TGCGCCAGCAGCCCAGATTTCATGGCTTCGGCTTTCTTT. This codes for CASSPDFMASAFF.

The chain uses TRBV27 and TRBJ1-1, with 10 bases matching TRBD1. Per the germline V gene, CDR1 is MNHEY and CDR2 is SMNVEV (reference sequence). The CDR3 totals 16 residues. Trimming removed 3 bases from V and 3 bases from J; junction bases left unmatched: 7. The CDR3 DNA reads as TGTGCCAGCAGTTTGGGACGGACAGGGGGAGACACTGAAGCTTTCTTT. As protein: CASSLGRTGGDTEAFF.

The chain employs TRBV2 and TRBJ1-5, with D tentatively TRBD1 (5 bases). In germline, CDR1 is SNHLY, CDR2 FYNNEI. V was trimmed by 2 bases and J by 3 bases, leaving 14 bases between them. The CDR3 sequence is 16 residues long. Here the CDR3 DNA reads TGTGCCAGCAGTGAATGGGGGGAACGGAACAATCAGCCCCAGCATTTT. Translated, it gives CASSEWGERNNQPQHF.

This chain connects TRBV4-3 to TRBJ1-6, with no clear D. Trimming shortened V by 0 bases and J by 11 bases, and 14 bases separated the two germline ends. This CDR3 has 15 residues. The germline V gene encodes CDR1 LGHNA and CDR2 YSLEER. CDR3: CASSQDSAGRAPLHF. The CDR3 DNA sequence: TGCGCCAGCAGCCAAGATTCGGCCGGACGGGCACCCCTCCACTTT.

This clonotype has only a few counts. The rearrangement uses TRBV28 and TRBJ2-5; 9 bases line up with TRBD1. The CDR3 extends over 16 amino acids. The germline gives CDR1 MDHEN, CDR2 SYDVKM. Losses at the gene ends were 4 bases for V and 2 bases for J; bases not matched to a gene: 8. CDR3 nucleotide sequence: TGTGCCAGCAGTTCCCGACAGGGGGGCCCTCAAGAGACCCAGTACTTC. Translating gives CASSSRQGGPQETQYF. The whole variable domain, remainder taken from reference TRBV28 and TRBJ2-5, is DVKVTQSSRYLVKRTGEKVFLECVQDMDHENMFWYRQDPGLGLRLIYFSYDVKMKEKGDIPEGYSVSREKKERFSLILESASTNQTSMYLCASSSRQGGPQETQYFGPGTRLLVL.

This chain uses TRBV7-2 with TRBJ2-1; the D is unclear. Germline CDR1 reads SGHTA; CDR2 reads FQGNSA. Trimming removed 2 bases from V and 6 bases from J, with 5 bases in between. The CDR3 has 12 residues. CDR3 nucleotides: TGTGCCAGCAGCTTACGTTCCAATGAGCAGTTCTTC. Its protein product is CASSLRSNEQFF.